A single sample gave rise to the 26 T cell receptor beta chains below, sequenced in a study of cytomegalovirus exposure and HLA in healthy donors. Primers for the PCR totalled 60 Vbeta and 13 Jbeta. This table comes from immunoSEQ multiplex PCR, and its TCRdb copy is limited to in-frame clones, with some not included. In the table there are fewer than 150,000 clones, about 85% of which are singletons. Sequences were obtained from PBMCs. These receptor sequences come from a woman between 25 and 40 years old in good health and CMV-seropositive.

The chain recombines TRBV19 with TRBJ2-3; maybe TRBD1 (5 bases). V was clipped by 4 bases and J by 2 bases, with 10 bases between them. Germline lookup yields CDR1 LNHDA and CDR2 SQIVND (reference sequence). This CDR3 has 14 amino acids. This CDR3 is CASSTTGYTDTQYF. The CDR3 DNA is TGTGCCAGTAGTACTACAGGTTACACAGATACGCAGTATTTT.

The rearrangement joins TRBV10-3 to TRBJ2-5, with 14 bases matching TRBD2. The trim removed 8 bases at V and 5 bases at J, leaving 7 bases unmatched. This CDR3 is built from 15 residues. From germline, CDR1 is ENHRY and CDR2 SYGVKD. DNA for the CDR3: TGTGCCATCGGCGGGACTAGCGGGAGAGGGGAGACCCAGTACTTC. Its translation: CAIGGTSGRGETQYF.

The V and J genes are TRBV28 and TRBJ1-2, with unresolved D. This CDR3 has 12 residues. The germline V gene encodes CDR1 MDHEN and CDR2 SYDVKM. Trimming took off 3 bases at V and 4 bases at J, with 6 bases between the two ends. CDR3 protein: CASSLRFYGYTF. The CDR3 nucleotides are TGTGCCAGCAGTTTGAGATTCTATGGCTACACCTTC.

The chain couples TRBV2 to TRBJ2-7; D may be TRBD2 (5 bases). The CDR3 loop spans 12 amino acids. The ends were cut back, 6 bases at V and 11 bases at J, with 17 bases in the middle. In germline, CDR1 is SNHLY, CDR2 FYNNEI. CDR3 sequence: CASSEGWGRKYF. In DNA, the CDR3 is TGTGCCAGCAGCGAGGGTTGGGGAAGGAAGTACTTC. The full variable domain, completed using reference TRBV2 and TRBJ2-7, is EPEVTQTPSHQVTQMGQEVILRCVPISNHLYFYWYRQILGQKVEFLVSFYNNEISEKSEIFDDQFSVERPDGSNFTLKIRSTKLEDSAMYFCASSEGWGRKYFGPGTRLTVT.

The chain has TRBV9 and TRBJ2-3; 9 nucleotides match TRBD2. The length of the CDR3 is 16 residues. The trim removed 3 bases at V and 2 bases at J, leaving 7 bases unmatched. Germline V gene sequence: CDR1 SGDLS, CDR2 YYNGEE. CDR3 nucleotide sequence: TGTGCCAGCAGCGCCCCGGTAGCGGGGGACACAGATACGCAGTATTTT. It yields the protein CASSAPVAGDTDTQYF.

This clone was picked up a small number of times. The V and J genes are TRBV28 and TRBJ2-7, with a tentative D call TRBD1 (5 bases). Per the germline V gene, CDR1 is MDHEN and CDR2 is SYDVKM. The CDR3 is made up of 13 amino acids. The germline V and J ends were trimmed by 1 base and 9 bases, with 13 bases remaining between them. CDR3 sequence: CASSLLAGLGQYF. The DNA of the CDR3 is TGTGCCAGCAGTTTATTAGCAGGGCTAGGGCAGTACTTC.

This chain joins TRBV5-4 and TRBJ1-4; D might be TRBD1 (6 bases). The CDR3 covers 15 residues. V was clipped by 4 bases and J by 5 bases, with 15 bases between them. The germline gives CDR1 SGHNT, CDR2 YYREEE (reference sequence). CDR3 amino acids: CASSLRAGANEKLFF. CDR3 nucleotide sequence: TGTGCCAGCAGCCTGCGAGCAGGGGCCAATGAAAAACTGTTTTTT.

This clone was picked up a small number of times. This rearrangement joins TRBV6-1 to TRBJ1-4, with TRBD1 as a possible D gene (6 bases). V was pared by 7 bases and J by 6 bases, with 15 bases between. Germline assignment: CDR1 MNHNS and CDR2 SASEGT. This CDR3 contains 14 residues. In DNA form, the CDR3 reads TGTGCCAGCATCCACGGGGGGCAAGATGAAAAACTGTTTTTT. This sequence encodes CASIHGGQDEKLFF.

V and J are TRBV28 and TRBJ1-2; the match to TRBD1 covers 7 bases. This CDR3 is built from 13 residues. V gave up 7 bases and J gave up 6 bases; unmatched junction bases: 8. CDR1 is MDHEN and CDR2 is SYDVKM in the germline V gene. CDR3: CASTYRQGDGYTF. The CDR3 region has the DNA TGTGCCAGCACCTACCGTCAGGGGGATGGCTACACCTTC.

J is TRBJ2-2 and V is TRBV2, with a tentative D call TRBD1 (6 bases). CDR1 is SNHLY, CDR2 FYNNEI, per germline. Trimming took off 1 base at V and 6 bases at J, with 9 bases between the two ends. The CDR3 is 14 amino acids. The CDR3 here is CASSEEGVAGELFF. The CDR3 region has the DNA TGTGCCAGCAGTGAAGAGGGGGTGGCCGGGGAGCTGTTTTTT.

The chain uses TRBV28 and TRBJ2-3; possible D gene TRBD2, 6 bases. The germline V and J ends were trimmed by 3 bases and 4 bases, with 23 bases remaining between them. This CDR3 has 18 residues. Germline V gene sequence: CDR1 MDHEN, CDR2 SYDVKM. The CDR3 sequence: CASSFPPSGLRGADTQYF. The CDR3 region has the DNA TGTGCCAGCAGTTTCCCTCCCTCTGGACTAAGAGGGGCAGATACGCAGTATTTT.

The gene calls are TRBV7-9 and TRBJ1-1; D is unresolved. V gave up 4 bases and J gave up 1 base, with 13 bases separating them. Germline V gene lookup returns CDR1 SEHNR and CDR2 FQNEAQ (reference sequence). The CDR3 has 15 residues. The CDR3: CASSSPHGGNTEAFF. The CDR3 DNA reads TGTGCCAGCAGCTCCCCCCACGGAGGGAACACTGAAGCTTTCTTT.

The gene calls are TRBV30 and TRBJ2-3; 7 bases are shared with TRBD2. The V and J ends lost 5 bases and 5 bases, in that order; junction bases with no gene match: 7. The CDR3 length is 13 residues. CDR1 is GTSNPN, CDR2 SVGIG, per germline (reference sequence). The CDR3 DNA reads TGTGCCTGGTCACTAGCGCCCTTAGATACGCAGTATTTT. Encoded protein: CAWSLAPLDTQYF.

The CDR3 spells CASSVTPTSGDLSGEQYF. Written as DNA, the CDR3 is TGTGCCAGCAGCGTAACCCCCACTAGCGGGGACCTCTCCGGCGAGCAGTACTTC. The rearrangement links TRBV9 to TRBJ2-7; 10 bases are shared with TRBD2. The CDR3 sequence is 18 residues long. Germline V CDR1 and CDR2: SGDLS, YYNGEE. J gave up 6 bases and V 1 base, and 16 bases lay outside the gene matches.

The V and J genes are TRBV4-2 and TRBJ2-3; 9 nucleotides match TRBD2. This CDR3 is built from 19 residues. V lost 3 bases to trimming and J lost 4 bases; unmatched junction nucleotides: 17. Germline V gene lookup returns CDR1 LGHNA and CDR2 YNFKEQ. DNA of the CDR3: TGTGCCAGCAGCCACCGCGCCCCTTCAGCAGCGGGGGGCCCAGATACGCAGTATTTT. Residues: CASSHRAPSAAGGPDTQYF.

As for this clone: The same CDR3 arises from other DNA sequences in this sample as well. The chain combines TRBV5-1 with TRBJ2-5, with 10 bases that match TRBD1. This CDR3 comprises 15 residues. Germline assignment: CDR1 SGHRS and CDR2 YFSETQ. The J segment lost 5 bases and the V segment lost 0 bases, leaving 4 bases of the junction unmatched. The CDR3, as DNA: TGCGCCAGCAGCTTGGCCGGGACAGGGGAGGAGACCCAGTACTTC. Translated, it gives CASSLAGTGEETQYF.

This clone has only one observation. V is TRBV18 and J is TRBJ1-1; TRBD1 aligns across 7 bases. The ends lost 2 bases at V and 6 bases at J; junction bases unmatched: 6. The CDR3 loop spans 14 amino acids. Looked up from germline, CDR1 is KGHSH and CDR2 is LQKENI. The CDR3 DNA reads TGTGCCAGCTCACCATCAGGGGGAGAGGCTGAAGCTTTCTTT. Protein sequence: CASSPSGGEAEAFF.

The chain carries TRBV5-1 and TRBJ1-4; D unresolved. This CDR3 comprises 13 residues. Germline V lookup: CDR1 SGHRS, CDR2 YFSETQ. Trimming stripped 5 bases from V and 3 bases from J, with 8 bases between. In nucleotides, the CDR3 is TGCGCCAGCAGTTCACCAGCTAATGAAAAACTGTTTTTT. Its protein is CASSSPANEKLFF.

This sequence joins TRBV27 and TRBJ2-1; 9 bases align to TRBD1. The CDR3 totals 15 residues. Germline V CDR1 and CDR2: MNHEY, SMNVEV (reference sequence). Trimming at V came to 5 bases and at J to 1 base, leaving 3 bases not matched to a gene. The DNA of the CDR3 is TGTGCCAGCAGTACCGACAGGGGGTCCTACAATGAGCAGTTCTTC. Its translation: CASSTDRGSYNEQFF.

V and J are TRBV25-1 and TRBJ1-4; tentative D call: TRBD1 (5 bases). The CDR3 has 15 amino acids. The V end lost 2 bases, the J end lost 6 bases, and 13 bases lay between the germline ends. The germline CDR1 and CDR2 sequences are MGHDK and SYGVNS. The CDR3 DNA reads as TGTGCCAGCAGTGAAGCCCAGGGCGGGGATGAAAAACTGTTTTTT. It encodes CASSEAQGGDEKLFF.

The chain's CDR3 is CASSSLDRGLEQYF. The CDR3 coding sequence is TGCGCCAGCAGCTCGCTGGACAGGGGGCTGGAGCAGTACTTC. This rearrangement joins TRBV5-1 to TRBJ2-7; 11 nucleotides line up with TRBD1. Trimming removed 3 bases from V and 7 bases from J; junction bases left unmatched: 6. The CDR3 loop spans 14 amino acids. Germline V lookup: CDR1 SGHRS, CDR2 YFSETQ.

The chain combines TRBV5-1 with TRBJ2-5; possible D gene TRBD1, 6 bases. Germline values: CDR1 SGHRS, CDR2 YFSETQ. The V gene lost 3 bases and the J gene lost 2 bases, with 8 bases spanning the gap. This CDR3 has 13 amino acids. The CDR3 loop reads CASSWGLQETQYF. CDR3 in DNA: TGCGCCAGCAGCTGGGGGCTACAAGAGACCCAGTACTTC.

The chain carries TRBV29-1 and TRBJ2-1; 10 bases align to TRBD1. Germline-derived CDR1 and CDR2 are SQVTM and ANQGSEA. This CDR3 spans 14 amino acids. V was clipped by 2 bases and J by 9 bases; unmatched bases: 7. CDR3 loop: CSVEWDRGGSEQFF. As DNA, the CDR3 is TGCAGCGTTGAATGGGACAGGGGAGGGAGTGAGCAGTTCTTC.

CDR3 region: CAIKERSMNTEAFF. The CDR3 nucleotides read TGTGCCATCAAAGAGCGGTCCATGAACACTGAAGCTTTCTTT. This rearrangement joins TRBV10-3 to TRBJ1-1; no firm D call. Per germline, CDR1 ENHRY and CDR2 SYGVKD. This CDR3 has 14 amino acids. V was clipped by 7 bases and J by 0 bases, with 12 bases between them.

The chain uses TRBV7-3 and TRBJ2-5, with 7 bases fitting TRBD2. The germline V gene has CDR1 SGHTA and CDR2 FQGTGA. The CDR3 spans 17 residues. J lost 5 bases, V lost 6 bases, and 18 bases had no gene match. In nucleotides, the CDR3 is TGTGCCAGCAGGGGGCAGGGTAGACTCCGGCGGGAGGAGACCCAGTACTTC. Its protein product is CASRGQGRLRREETQYF. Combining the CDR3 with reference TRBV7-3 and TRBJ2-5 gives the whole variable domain GAGVSQTPSNKVTEKGKYVELRCDPISGHTALYWYRQSLGQGPEFLIYFQGTGAADDSGLPNDRFFAVRPEGSVSTLKIQRTERGDSAVYLCASRGQGRLRREETQYFGPGTRLLVL.

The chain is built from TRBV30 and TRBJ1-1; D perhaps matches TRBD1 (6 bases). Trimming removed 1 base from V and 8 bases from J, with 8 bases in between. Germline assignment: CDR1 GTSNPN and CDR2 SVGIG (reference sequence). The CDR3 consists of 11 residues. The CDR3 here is CAWSEDREAFF. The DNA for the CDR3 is TGTGCCTGGAGTGAAGACAGGGAAGCTTTCTTT.